This T cell receptor (beta chain) originates from a study of control samples from healthy donors and cancer patients. Only in-frame clones appear in the TCRdb table, and some are missing; sequencing was by immunoSEQ multiplex PCR. This sample has about 130,000 clones, with 90% found just once. This CDR3 is 12 amino acids long. In germline, CDR1 is LNHDA, CDR2 SQIVND (reference sequence). Losses at the gene ends were 10 bases for V and 5 bases for J; bases not matched to a gene: 6. The clonotype was recovered from a man aged 35 to 55 in good health. Sequencing input: blood. The chain has TRBV19 and TRBJ2-5; 8 positions agree with TRBD1. CDR3 residues: CATRQGPETQYF. The DNA of the CDR3 is TGTGCCACGAGACAGGGGCCGGAGACCCAGTACTTC.